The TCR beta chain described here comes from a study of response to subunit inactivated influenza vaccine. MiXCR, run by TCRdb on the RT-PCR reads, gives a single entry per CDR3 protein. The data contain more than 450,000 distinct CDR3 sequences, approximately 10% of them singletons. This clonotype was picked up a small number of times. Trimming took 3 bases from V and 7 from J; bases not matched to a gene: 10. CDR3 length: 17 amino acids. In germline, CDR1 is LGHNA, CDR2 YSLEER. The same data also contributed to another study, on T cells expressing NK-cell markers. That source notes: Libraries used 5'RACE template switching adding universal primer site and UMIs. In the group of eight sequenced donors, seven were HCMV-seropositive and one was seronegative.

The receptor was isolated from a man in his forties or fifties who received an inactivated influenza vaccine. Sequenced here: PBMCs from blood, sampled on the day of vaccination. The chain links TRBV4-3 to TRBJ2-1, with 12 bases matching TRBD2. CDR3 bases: TGCGCCAGCAGCCAGGCTCTAGCGGGGGGGCCTCTTAATGAGCAGTTCTTC. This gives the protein CASSQALAGGPLNEQFF.